A selection of T cell receptor beta chains follows, all from one sample in a study of cytomegalovirus exposure and HLA in healthy donors. TCRdb's copy holds only in-frame clones and misses some; the assay was immunoSEQ multiplex PCR. This table holds 50,000 to 55,000 clones. The sample was PBMCs. All receptors derive from a woman in her sixties or seventies in good health and CMV-seropositive. Both conserved end residues are part of each CDR3.

>TRBV2|TRBJ2-7
CASTEGTSATYEQYF
>TRBV19|TRBJ2-1
CASSIDQSHEQFF
>TRBV19|TRBJ1-1
CASKGQTNTEAFF
>TRBV4-1|TRBJ1-5
CASSQGGENQPQHF
>TRBV28|TRBJ1-1
CASSSIDSNTEAFF
>TRBV7-9|TRBJ1-1
CASSPKTGEGTEAFF
>TRBV11-2|TRBJ1-2
CASSRDKNYGYTF
>TRBV11-3|TRBJ1-3
CASSPPEGRNTIYF
>TRBV28|TRBJ1-5
CASSSGFHQPQHF
>TRBV18|TRBJ2-7
CASSRTSGGSYEQYF
>TRBV19|TRBJ2-5
CASSLGGTAYF
>TRBV4-1|TRBJ2-2
CASSPPGGENTGELFF
>TRBV7-9|TRBJ1-2
CASRATGGAYGYTF
>TRBV29-1|TRBJ1-2
CSVATGNYGYTF
>TRBV28|TRBJ2-7
CASSLSRRQGIHEQYF
>TRBV7-8|TRBJ2-7
CASSPIVPLAASSYEQYF
>TRBV7-9|TRBJ1-1
CASSSGGTEAFF
>TRBV6-1|TRBJ1-1
CASRWTGLNTEAFF
>TRBV9|TRBJ1-2
CASSLTDTNYGYTF
>TRBV15|TRBJ2-5
CATSRDLAGGYQETQYF
>TRBV10-3|TRBJ2-5
CASSGGGGGAGETQYF
>TRBV20-1|TRBJ2-5
CSASPEETQYF
>TRBV19|TRBJ1-3
CASTSDSSGNTIYF
>TRBV9|TRBJ2-3
CASSVAGEGRGYEDTQYF
>TRBV6-6|TRBJ1-4
CASRPGQGDEKLFF
>TRBV14|TRBJ2-5
CASSPLGLAGTQYF
>TRBV7-9|TRBJ1-2
CASSLPDSEWIYGYTF
>TRBV28|TRBJ1-6
CASTPYDNSPLHF
>TRBV6-5|TRBJ1-2
CASSYSNRAGYTF
>TRBV19|TRBJ1-1
CASSGRARVTEAFF
>TRBV4-1|TRBJ1-5
CASSQDPGEGNQPQHF
>TRBV18|TRBJ1-5
CASALISGDGNQPQHF
>TRBV11-2|TRBJ2-5
CASSLGGGLQETQYF
>TRBV19|TRBJ2-2
CASTSGQGDTGELFF
>TRBV27|TRBJ1-5
CASSFRGQPQHF
>TRBV7-9|TRBJ2-7
CASSQDTYEQYF
>TRBV29-1|TRBJ1-2
CSARDSGYTF
>TRBV18|TRBJ2-3
CASSPTGQSTDTQYF
>TRBV29-1|TRBJ1-1
CSVEVAGMNTEAFF
>TRBV7-9|TRBJ1-5
CASSSTTVQPQHF
>TRBV19|TRBJ1-1
CASSMGRENTEAFF
>TRBV5-1|TRBJ2-7
CASGKGGTATYEQYF
>TRBV19|TRBJ2-3
CASSAGDGTDTQYF
>TRBV6-5|TRBJ2-3
CASSYDGTGGSQYF
>TRBV7-8|TRBJ2-3
CASSLTEDTQYF
>TRBV18|TRBJ1-4
CASSPRAATNEKLFF
>TRBV5-1|TRBJ1-6
CASSVGDTRVNSPLHF
>TRBV6-1|TRBJ2-5
CASSRQGPQETQYF
>TRBV4-3|TRBJ2-1
CASSQAGTDNNEQFF
>TRBV2|TRBJ2-6
CASSETTILFRQGNVLTF
>TRBV5-1|TRBJ2-7
CASSFQGRSYEQYF
>TRBV2|TRBJ1-6
CASSLQGIGSPLHF
>TRBV11-2|TRBJ2-5
CASSGTAGRETQYF
>TRBV5-1|TRBJ2-5
CASSLRITGFRETQYF
>TRBV7-9|TRBJ1-5
CASSLMYRAPNSNQPQHF
>TRBV19|TRBJ1-2
CASSDRRGPDGGYTF
>TRBV6-5|TRBJ1-6
CASSSTGEDSPLHF